This T cell receptor (beta chain) was found in a study of neurological immune-mediated disorders. The CDR3 runs 16 residues. Germline values: CDR1 SGHDT, CDR2 YYEEEE. The V gene end was trimmed by 2 bases and the J gene end by 2 bases; junction bases not matched to a gene: 9. Via MiXCR, TCRdb re-called the 5' RACE reads, giving one row per CDR3 protein. The table shows around 67,000 distinct CDR3 sequences, with approximately 5.2% occurring only once. This clonotype was recorded at least ten times. The rearrangement links TRBV5-6 to TRBJ1-2; 7 nucleotides match TRBD1. The receptor was isolated from a man aged 18 to 29 with multiple sclerosis. The sequencing input was PBMCs. Here the CDR3 DNA reads TGTGCCAGCAGCTTCGTAGCGAGGGGGCTCAACTATGGCTACACCTTC. It is translated as CASSFVARGLNYGYTF.